The 20 T cell receptor beta chains below were found in one sample sequenced in a study of cytomegalovirus exposure and HLA in healthy donors. PCR was performed using 60 Vbeta and 13 Jbeta primers. Using immunoSEQ multiplex PCR, the repertoire was profiled, and TCRdb retains in-frame clones only, with some absent. The sample lists approximately 110,000 clones, over 60% occurring once. Sequencing input: PBMCs. These receptors came from a woman aged 40 to 50 in good health and CMV-seropositive.

The V and J genes are TRBV11-2 and TRBJ1-1, with 8 bases that match TRBD1. V lost 3 bases to trimming and J lost 3 bases; unmatched junction nucleotides: 6. CDR1 is SGHAT and CDR2 is FQNNGV in the germline V gene. This CDR3 has 15 residues. As DNA, the CDR3 is TGTGCCAGCAGCTTGAGGACAGGGAAGGACACTGAAGCTTTCTTT. Translating gives CASSLRTGKDTEAFF.

The V call is TRBV9, the J call TRBJ2-3; possibly TRBD2 for D (6 bases). V shed 1 base and J shed 4 bases, with 13 bases lying between them. Germline values: CDR1 SGDLS, CDR2 YYNGEE. The CDR3 loop spans 15 amino acids. The CDR3 sequence is CASSVNGGIADTQYF. In DNA form, the CDR3 reads TGTGCCAGCAGCGTAAACGGGGGAATCGCAGATACGCAGTATTTT.

The chain has TRBV6-1 and TRBJ1-1; 10 nucleotides match TRBD1. Per germline, CDR1 MNHNS and CDR2 SASEGT. The CDR3 runs to 14 residues. The junction had 6 bases not matched to a gene; V was cut back by 8 bases and J by 3 bases. Here the CDR3 DNA reads TGTGCCAGCTGTAGGGACAGGGGAGACACTGAAGCTTTCTTT. Protein sequence: CASCRDRGDTEAFF.

This chain uses TRBV6-1 with TRBJ2-2; D unclear. CDR1 and CDR2 (germline): MNHNS, SASEGT. This CDR3 is built from 14 residues. With 3 bases removed from V and 2 bases from J, the gap between germline ends came to 7 bases. Written as DNA, the CDR3 is TGTGCCAGCAGTGACTACCTAAACACCGGGGAGCTGTTTTTT. Its translation is CASSDYLNTGELFF.

The V call is TRBV6-1, the J call TRBJ1-2; possibly TRBD1 for D (5 bases). V shed 2 bases and J shed 2 bases, with 12 bases lying between them. This CDR3 has 15 residues. Per the germline V gene, CDR1 is MNHNS and CDR2 is SASEGT. CDR3 protein: CASSEYVGANYGYTF. CDR3 in DNA: TGTGCCAGCAGTGAATATGTAGGGGCAAACTATGGCTACACCTTC.

The chain recombines TRBV25-1 with TRBJ1-1; 7 bases agree with TRBD1. V lost 1 base and J lost 1; bases outside the gene matches: 3. The CDR3 extends over 15 amino acids. Per germline, CDR1 MGHDK and CDR2 SYGVNS. In DNA form, the CDR3 reads TGTGCCAGCAGTGAATTCAGGGGGGCGAACACTGAAGCTTTCTTT. Translation gives CASSEFRGANTEAFF. Drawing the rest from reference TRBV25-1 and TRBJ1-1, the complete variable domain is EADIYQTPRYLVIGTGKKITLECSQTMGHDKMYWYQQDPGMELHLIHYSYGVNSTEKGDLSSESTVSRIRTEHFPLTLESARPSHTSQYLCASSEFRGANTEAFFGQGTRLTVV.

CDR3 loop: CASSLQGRHNEQFF. DNA for the CDR3: TGTGCCAGCAGCTTACAGGGGCGCCACAATGAGCAGTTCTTC. The V and J genes are TRBV13 and TRBJ2-1, with D possibly TRBD1 on 6 matching bases. Germline assignment: CDR1 PRHDT and CDR2 FYEKMQ (reference sequence). V lost 2 bases and J lost 5, with 10 bases in between. The CDR3 totals 14 residues.

The V gene is TRBV6-6, the J gene TRBJ2-3; TRBD1 is a possible D gene (5 bases). CDR1 is MNHNY and CDR2 is SVGAGI in the germline V gene (reference sequence). The CDR3 is 12 amino acids. V was shortened by 2 bases and J by 5 bases, with 5 bases between the two germline ends. DNA of the CDR3: TGTGCCAGCAGTTACAGGGGAGATACGCAGTATTTT. This sequence encodes CASSYRGDTQYF.

This clone appeared a single time. The rearrangement uses TRBV9 and TRBJ2-1; TRBD1 matches 8 bases. J was trimmed by 5 bases and V by 3 bases; bases with no gene match: 4. The CDR3 has 14 amino acids. Germline V gives CDR1 SGDLS, CDR2 YYNGEE. In nucleotides, the CDR3 is TGTGCCAGCAGCGCATGGACAGGGAACAATGAGCAGTTCTTC. Residues: CASSAWTGNNEQFF. The full variable domain, with the rest looked up from reference TRBV9 and TRBJ2-1, is DSGVTQTPKHLITATGQRVTLRCSPRSGDLSVYWYQQSLDQGLQFLIQYYNGEERAKGNILERFSAQQFPDLHSELNLSSLELGDSALYFCASSAWTGNNEQFFGPGTRLTVL.

The chain recombines TRBV29-1 with TRBJ2-1; 9 positions agree with TRBD2. The germline V gene encodes CDR1 SQVTM and CDR2 ANQGSEA. The ends lost 0 bases at V and 7 bases at J; junction bases unmatched: 16. The CDR3 loop spans 18 amino acids. The CDR3 coding sequence is TGCAGCGTTGAAGATTTGGGGTCGGCGGGGGGGCCTTTTAATGAGCAGTTCTTC. Translating gives CSVEDLGSAGGPFNEQFF.

This chain links TRBV5-1 with TRBJ2-3; TRBD1 aligns across 7 bases. V was clipped by 1 base and J by 4 bases; unmatched bases: 3. The CDR3 contains 14 residues. Per germline, CDR1 SGHRS and CDR2 YFSETQ. The CDR3 sequence: CASSLITGADTQYF. For the CDR3, the DNA is TGCGCCAGCAGCTTGATAACAGGGGCAGATACGCAGTATTTT.

V is TRBV6-6 and J is TRBJ1-5, with a possible D match to TRBD1 (6 bases). Trimming pared 0 bases from V and 5 bases from J, leaving 8 bases between. The CDR3 sequence is 14 residues long. Germline CDR1 and CDR2: MNHNY and SVGAGI (reference sequence). The CDR3 DNA is TGTGCCAGCAGTTACTCTCCAGGGGATCAGCCCCAGCATTTT. It codes for CASSYSPGDQPQHF.

The chain couples TRBV21-1 to TRBJ1-5. TRBV21-1 is flagged as a pseudogene. The CDR3 is 16 amino acids. The CDR3 nucleotides read TGTGCCAGCAGCAACTGGGGGGAAGAGGGCAATCAGCCCCAGCATTTT. It encodes CASSNWGEEGNQPQHF.

This chain joins TRBV11-2 and TRBJ2-7, with TRBD1 identical over 11 bases. The V gene's germline CDR1 is SGHAT and CDR2 FQNNGV. V trimming: 3 bases; J trimming: 4 bases; junction bases outside the gene matches: 8. The CDR3 spans 16 residues. Here the CDR3 reads CASSFKTGTGGYEQYF. The CDR3 coding sequence is TGTGCCAGCAGCTTTAAAACCGGGACAGGGGGTTACGAGCAGTACTTC. Using reference TRBV11-2 and TRBJ2-7 for the parts outside the CDR3, the full variable domain is EAGVAQSPRYKIIEKRQSVAFWCNPISGHATLYWYQQILGQGPKLLIQFQNNGVVDDSQLPKDRFSAERLKGVDSTLKIQPAKLEDSAVYLCASSFKTGTGGYEQYFGPGTRLTVT.

This chain uses TRBV2 with TRBJ2-3; D not certain. V lost 9 bases and J 0 bases, leaving 16 bases between the germline ends. Germline loops: CDR1 SNHLY, CDR2 FYNNEI. CDR3 length equals 15 residues. CDR3 bases: TGTGCCAGTTCAATAAGTCCCGGTAGCACAGATACGCAGTATTTT. Amino acids: CASSISPGSTDTQYF.

The CDR3 nucleotides are TGTGCCAGCAGCTTAGCGAGAGAGGGCGAAAAACTGTTTTTT. It codes for CASSLAREGEKLFF. The chain employs TRBV7-9 and TRBJ1-4, with unresolved D. Trimming took 0 bases from V and 8 from J, leaving 10 bases between them. The length of the CDR3 is 14 residues. Germline V gives CDR1 SEHNR, CDR2 FQNEAQ (reference sequence).

The chain carries TRBV10-3 and TRBJ2-5; possibly TRBD2 for D (6 bases). This CDR3 has 15 residues. V shed 3 bases and J shed 3 bases, with 14 bases lying between them. CDR1 and CDR2 (germline): ENHRY, SYGVKD. The CDR3 protein is CAISERLGTEETQYF. The CDR3 DNA reads TGTGCCATCAGTGAAAGACTGGGGACTGAAGAGACCCAGTACTTC.

The V and J genes are TRBV6-4 and TRBJ2-3, with 14 bases that match TRBD2. With V trimmed by 6 bases and J by 4 bases, 3 bases remained unmatched. CDR1 is MRHNA, CDR2 SNTAGT, per germline. This CDR3 is built from 15 residues. The CDR3 DNA reads TGTGCCAGCAGCCGGACTAGCGGGGGGCCAGATACGCAGTATTTT. This gives the protein CASSRTSGGPDTQYF.

The V call is TRBV4-3, the J call TRBJ2-3, with TRBD1 matching over 8 bases. V shed 2 bases, J shed 5 bases, and the junction held 15 bases outside the gene matches. This CDR3 comprises 18 residues. Germline CDR1 is LGHNA and CDR2 is YSLEER. CDR3 residues: CASSQNPRTGYIGDTQYF. In DNA form, the CDR3 reads TGCGCCAGCAGCCAAAACCCCCGGACAGGGTATATCGGAGATACGCAGTATTTT.

The chain is built from TRBV7-8 and TRBJ2-2; D is unclear. This CDR3 comprises 13 residues. Germline-derived CDR1 and CDR2 are SGHVS and FQNEAQ. V lost 4 bases, J lost 3 bases, and 6 bases lay in between. This CDR3 is CASSSHYTGELFF. Here the CDR3 DNA reads TGTGCCAGCAGCTCCCACTACACCGGGGAGCTGTTTTTT.